The T cell receptor beta chain described here comes from a study of blood T cell repertoires in COVID-19. As for the study in general: The United States, Italy and Spain provided the acute and convalescent COVID-19 samples. PBMCs, B-cell-depleted T cells, or T cells provided the cDNA or gDNA that made up the material.

Under the authors' procedure: For nucleated cells, counts were estimated from reference gene primer amplification. The repertoire was sequenced with immunoSEQ multiplex PCR; TCRdb's copy has only in-frame clones and lacks some. For V, J and clone size, that table is used; D and trimming come from the DNA. The sample has hundreds of thousands of clones, around 90% seen once; the top ten hold about a tenth. The Seattle patients joined while their infection was active and were tracked longitudinally afterward. Sample: peripheral blood. The sequence derives from a woman aged 70-85 years with COVID-19, enrolled during active disease.

The CDR3 DNA is TGTGCCAGCAGTCGGGACAGCTACTATGGCTACACCTTC. Translation gives CASSRDSYYGYTF. The chain combines TRBV7-9 with TRBJ1-2; 7 bases are shared with TRBD1. With 6 bases clipped from V and 3 bases from J, the junction kept 4 bases outside the gene matches. The germline V gene has CDR1 SEHNR and CDR2 FQNEAQ (reference sequence). The CDR3 has 13 residues.